This T cell receptor beta chain derives from a study of regulatory T cells in long-lasting Graves disease. Study-level points and caveats: With 2,500 to 3,500 shared public clonotypes, persistent patients exceeded new patients, who shared over 850.

In the case of this clonotype: The target antigen is unknown.

The time point here: newly diagnosed GD, antithyroid drugs for less than 3 months. TCR sequences were obtained from RNA taken from PBMCs. Combining iRepertoire HTBI primers with Arm-PCR of CDR3 regions, the authors built TCR beta libraries. TCRdb itself ran the multiplex PCR reads through MiXCR, one entry per CDR3 protein. The sample yields 350,000 to 550,000 distinct CDR3 sequences, about 15% seen once. Germline CDR1 reads SGDLS; CDR2 reads YYNGEE. The CDR3 sequence is 14 residues long. Trimming stripped 6 bases from V and 4 bases from J, with 15 bases between. This sample was also put to use in a study of T cells in Graves' hyperthyroidism and ophthalmopathy. That paper states: Stable Graves' hyperthyroidism denoted no ophthalmopathy progression over 18 months. Uncontrolled infections, other autoimmune diseases, pregnancy or lactation led to exclusion of patients. Most thyroid clonotypes that were expanded above 0.001 also turned up in blood.

The sequence was collected from a woman aged 25-40 years with Graves disease. The chain is built from TRBV9 and TRBJ2-3, with D possibly matching TRBD2 (5 bases). The sequences come from peripheral blood mononuclear cells (PBMCs), collected at new diagnosis, from a patient treated with antithyroid drugs. The chain's CDR3 is CASTLGDAADTQYF. The DNA of the CDR3 is TGTGCCAGCACTTTGGGAGACGCGGCAGATACGCAGTATTTT.